This entry is about one T cell receptor beta chain. What it binds is unknown. This CDR3 comprises 14 residues. The germline gives CDR1 SGDLS, CDR2 YYNGEE. V was shortened by 6 bases and J by 12 bases, with 19 bases between the two germline ends. Staining for CD45RO/CCR7/CD25/CD127/CD95/CD27 allowed sorting of CD4+ naive, central memory, regulatory and stem cell-like memory cells. The authors obtained over 95% purity in all sorted populations. The sample belongs to a study of beta chain features in type 1 diabetes. General study points: An over-representation of cells with high TCR expression could result from cDNA sequencing. The study found fewer insertions and more deletions at VDJ junctions in type 1 diabetes patients.

Sequenced material consisted of expressed TCRB transcripts (all of the isolated RNA was reverse transcribed). The assay was immunoSEQ multiplex PCR, and TCRdb's table has in-frame clones only and misses some. The sample lists fewer than 250,000 clones, roughly an eighth occurring once. Sequenced sample: naive CD4+ T cells from blood. This receptor was taken from a middle-aged woman in good health. This chain connects TRBV9 to TRBJ2-6; D is possibly TRBD1 (6 bases). CDR3 sequence: CASTSGQILGVLTF. In DNA, the CDR3 is TGTGCCAGCACGTCCGGACAGATCCTCGGCGTCCTGACTTTC.